Following are 7 T cell receptor beta chains from one sample sequenced in a study of blood T cells in healthy people across ages. Next came a second PCR, run for about 6 to 12 cycles, which used a sample-barcoded 5' primer along with a J-beta primer mix. TCRdb passed the 5' RACE reads through MiXCR, listing each CDR3 protein once. The data show hundreds of thousands of distinct CDR3 sequences, 45% to 65% seen once. Sequencing input: blood. The receptor set was obtained from a man between 60 and 75 years old in good health.

The genes are TRBV5-4 and TRBJ2-7, with a tentative D call TRBD1 (7 bases). The V gene lost 4 bases and the J gene lost 5 bases, with 13 bases spanning the gap. Germline CDR1 and CDR2: SGHNT and YYREEE (reference sequence). This CDR3 comprises 13 residues. This CDR3 reads CASSNQGGHEQYF. The CDR3 DNA follows: TGTGCCAGCAGCAACCAGGGGGGCCACGAGCAGTACTTC.

V usage is TRBV2 and J usage is TRBJ2-3; D gene uncertain. Trimming took off 9 bases at V and 5 bases at J, with 15 bases between the two ends. The length of the CDR3 is 13 residues. From germline, CDR1 is SNHLY and CDR2 FYNNEI. This chain's CDR3 is CASSFSGLDTQYF. Here the CDR3 DNA reads TGTGCCAGTTCCTTTTCCGGGCTAGATACGCAGTATTTT. Full variable domain (remainder filled in from reference TRBV2 and TRBJ2-3): EPEVTQTPSHQVTQMGQEVILRCVPISNHLYFYWYRQILGQKVEFLVSFYNNEISEKSEIFDDQFSVERPDGSNFTLKIRSTKLEDSAMYFCASSFSGLDTQYFGPGTRLTVL.

This chain links TRBV28 with TRBJ2-5; D is possibly TRBD1 or TRBD2 (5 bases each). Germline CDR1 MDHEN, CDR2 SYDVKM. Deletions cut 3 bases from V and 0 bases from J, with 11 bases between. The CDR3 spans 15 residues. The CDR3: CASSLHGANQETQYF. CDR3 coding DNA: TGTGCCAGCAGTTTGCACGGGGCCAACCAAGAGACCCAGTACTTC.

The rearrangement links TRBV4-2 to TRBJ1-2, with TRBD1 matching 8 bases. With V trimmed by 0 bases and J by 4 bases, 4 bases remained unmatched. There are 15 residues in the CDR3. The V gene's germline CDR1 is LGHNA and CDR2 YNFKEQ. The CDR3 protein is CASSQEQGVPYGYTF. The CDR3 nucleotides are TGTGCCAGCAGCCAAGAACAGGGGGTGCCCTATGGCTACACCTTC.

The rearrangement links TRBV20-1 to TRBJ2-5, with TRBD2 matching over 13 bases. CDR3 length: 14 residues. V lost 6 bases, J lost 5 bases, and 6 bases stayed unmatched. The germline V gene encodes CDR1 DFQATT and CDR2 SNEGSKA (reference sequence). In nucleotides, the CDR3 is TGCAGTGCCCAGACTAGCGGGGGGCCCGAGACCCAGTACTTC. It specifies CSAQTSGGPETQYF.

At least ten counts were recorded for this clonotype. The chain joins TRBV6-6 to TRBJ2-5; TRBD1 aligns across 8 bases. J was trimmed by 7 bases and V by 6 bases; bases with no gene match: 7. The CDR3 length is 13 residues. Germline CDR1 MNHNY, CDR2 SVGAGI (reference sequence). CDR3 in amino acids: CASRNDRGLTQYF. The CDR3 coding sequence is TGTGCCAGCAGGAACGACAGGGGATTGACCCAGTACTTC.

The rearrangement uses TRBV5-1 and TRBJ2-7; TRBD2 matches 8 bases. With V trimmed by 8 bases and J by 7 bases, 14 bases remained unmatched. Germline V gene sequence: CDR1 SGHRS, CDR2 YFSETQ. The CDR3 sequence is 14 residues long. The CDR3 DNA reads TGCGCCAGTGGTCGGGGGGGTTCCTACAATGAGCAGTACTTC. Its translation is CASGRGGSYNEQYF.